The following is a T cell receptor (beta chain) sequence with its context. Its antigen remains unknown. The source of the sample is a study of graft-versus-host responses after intestinal transplantation. Whole-study context: Recipients had transplants, and these were multivisceral, liver-intestinal, or isolated intestinal. Every recipient had anti-thymocyte globulin induction and approximately 3 years of tacrolimus plus steroids. Overall study results and limits: GvH clones surfaced in recipient marrow, some emerging earlier in ileum or blood.

Profiled with immunoSEQ multiplex PCR; TCRdb holds only in-frame clones, not every one. The data show 40,000 to 55,000 clones, more than 85% seen once. Trimming cost V 4 bases and J 2 bases, with 9 bases left between them. There are 14 residues in the CDR3. The V gene's germline CDR1 is SGDLS and CDR2 YYNGEE. The V call is TRBV9, the J call TRBJ1-4; D possibly corresponds to TRBD1 (6 bases). The TCR originated in a human patient who received an intestinal transplant, so some T cells may come from the graft donor. The sample here was PBMCs, taken 524 days after transplant. CDR3 sequence (DNA): TGTGCCAGCAGCCCCACAGGGACTAATGAAAAACTGTTTTTT. Translation: CASSPTGTNEKLFF.